In this sample, the clone carrying this TCR beta chain turned up a few times. Its antigen remains unidentified. TCRdb re-called the reads through MiXCR, storing one row per CDR3 protein. The top ten clones hold roughly 13% of a sample with more than 250,000 distinct CDR3 sequences, 25% of them seen once. The data were taken from a study of T cell repertoires in cytomegalovirus infection. Study-wide results and caveats: HLA-C-restricted, CMV-specific TCR beta clonotypes were dominant ex vivo.

The sample was cultured PBMCs, taken from culture after CMV antigen stimulation. The source is a human donor in good health (CMV status not recorded). Some clones in this sample may be carry-over from other donors' samples.

CDR3 in DNA: TGTGCCAGCAAAGTTGAGGCTAGCGGAAGCTACGAGCAGTACTTC. Protein sequence: CASKVEASGSYEQYF. The chain is built from TRBV6-1 and TRBJ2-7; 7 bases map to TRBD2. The V segment lost 7 bases and the J segment 3 bases; nucleotides outside the gene matches: 12. This CDR3 comprises 15 residues. Per germline, CDR1 MNHNS and CDR2 SASEGT.